One sample yielded the 18 T cell receptor beta chains listed below, sequenced in a study of OX40 agonist ivuxolimab in advanced cancers. Measured with immunoSEQ multiplex PCR; TCRdb has only the in-frame clones, and not every one. The profile shows about 33,000 clones, approximately 78% of them singletons. This specimen consisted of CD4+ or CD8+ T cells sorted from blood, obtained in a trial of the OX40 agonist ivuxolimab. The receptors come from an adult with an advanced solid tumor such as melanoma, head and neck, liver or kidney cancer.

The chain joins TRBV29-1 to TRBJ2-5; 11 bases are a match to TRBD1. Germline lookup yields CDR1 SQVTM and CDR2 ANQGSEA. With 4 bases clipped from V and 5 bases from J, the junction kept 6 bases outside the gene matches. The CDR3 contains 14 residues. In nucleotides, the CDR3 is TGCAGCGTTGCCCCGGGACAGGGGGGGGAGACCCAGTACTTC. The encoded protein is CSVAPGQGGETQYF.

In DNA form, the CDR3 reads TGTGCCAGCAGAGGACAGGGGGCGGGTGTAGGCTACACCTTC. Translated, it gives CASRGQGAGVGYTF. The chain links TRBV2 to TRBJ1-2; 11 positions agree with TRBD1. J gave up 8 bases and V 6 bases, and 8 bases lay outside the gene matches. Germline CDR1 SNHLY, CDR2 FYNNEI. This CDR3 has 14 amino acids.

The chain employs TRBV7-2 and TRBJ2-5; D possibly corresponds to TRBD1 (6 bases). Trimming pared 5 bases from V and 1 base from J, leaving 11 bases between. CDR3 size: 14 residues. CDR1 is SGHTA and CDR2 is FQGNSA in the germline V gene. The CDR3 spells CASSGGRGQETQYF. CDR3 bases: TGTGCCAGCAGCGGGGGCAGGGGCCAAGAGACCCAGTACTTC.

This sequence joins TRBV5-6 and TRBJ1-2; D unresolved. V lost 1 base, J lost 9 bases, and 16 bases lay in between. There are 14 residues in the CDR3. Germline CDR1 reads SGHDT; CDR2 reads YYEEEE. CDR3 region: CASSLIVPRPSYTF. DNA of the CDR3: TGTGCCAGCAGCTTGATTGTCCCGAGACCTAGCTACACCTTC.

The V call is TRBV6-6, the J call TRBJ2-1; TRBD1 matches 8 bases. Germline lookup yields CDR1 MNHNY and CDR2 SVGAGI (reference sequence). This CDR3 is built from 15 residues. Germline trimming cut 6 bases from V and 7 bases from J; bases unmatched to any gene: 11. Here the CDR3 reads CASSRAQGAFNEQFF. CDR3 nucleotide sequence: TGTGCCAGCAGCCGAGCTCAGGGGGCGTTTAATGAGCAGTTCTTC.

CDR3 loop: CASSKGTSGTTDTQYF. The CDR3 DNA reads TGCGCCAGCAGCAAGGGGACTAGCGGGACCACAGATACGCAGTATTTT. V usage is TRBV4-1 and J usage is TRBJ2-3, with 13 bases lining up with TRBD2. V lost 5 bases, J lost 2 bases, and 4 bases stayed unmatched. The length of the CDR3 is 16 residues. Germline CDR1 reads MGHRA; CDR2 reads YSYEKL.

The V call is TRBV19, the J call TRBJ1-3; unclear D gene. Germline V lookup: CDR1 LNHDA, CDR2 SQIVND (reference sequence). Trimming cost V 10 bases and J 4 bases, with 14 bases left between them. The CDR3 spans 13 residues. The CDR3 sequence: CATPESLGNTIYF. The CDR3, as DNA: TGTGCCACCCCTGAGAGTCTCGGAAACACCATATATTTT.

The chain is built from TRBV7-2 and TRBJ2-1; D is uncertain. This CDR3 comprises 15 residues. Germline CDR1 reads SGHTA; CDR2 reads FQGNSA. V gave up 4 bases and J gave up 4 bases, with 14 bases separating them. CDR3 nucleotide sequence: TGTGCCAGCAGCTACGTGGGCGACTCGTACAATGAGCAGTTCTTC. The encoded protein is CASSYVGDSYNEQFF.

The chain combines TRBV10-1 with TRBJ2-7; 8 bases fit TRBD2. The trim removed 4 bases at V and 4 bases at J, leaving 6 bases unmatched. The germline CDR1 and CDR2 sequences are WNHNN and SYGVQD (reference sequence). The CDR3 has 14 residues. The CDR3 spells CASSVGGGRYEQYF. The CDR3 region has the DNA TGCGCCAGCAGTGTCGGCGGGGGGAGGTACGAGCAGTACTTC.

The V gene is TRBV28, the J gene TRBJ2-5; 7 bases line up with TRBD2. The CDR3 has 14 residues. The ends lost 2 bases at V and 2 bases at J; junction bases unmatched: 2. CDR1 and CDR2 from the germline V gene are MDHEN and SYDVKM. In nucleotides, the CDR3 is TGTGCCAGCAGTTTAGGGGGGGTACAAGAGACCCAGTACTTC. Its translation is CASSLGGVQETQYF. Drawing the rest from reference TRBV28 and TRBJ2-5, the complete variable domain is DVKVTQSSRYLVKRTGEKVFLECVQDMDHENMFWYRQDPGLGLRLIYFSYDVKMKEKGDIPEGYSVSREKKERFSLILESASTNQTSMYLCASSLGGVQETQYFGPGTRLLVL.

The chain carries TRBV2 and TRBJ2-7, with D possibly being TRBD1 (7 bases). Trimming took off 6 bases at V and 5 bases at J, with 17 bases between the two ends. CDR1 and CDR2 (germline): SNHLY, FYNNEI. This CDR3 is 14 amino acids long. The CDR3 loop is CASRRAGQPHEQYF. Here the CDR3 DNA reads TGTGCCAGCAGGAGGGCGGGACAGCCCCACGAGCAGTACTTC.

The chain is built from TRBV28 and TRBJ1-2; TRBD1 might be the D (5 bases). Germline CDR1 is MDHEN and CDR2 is SYDVKM. The V and J ends lost 3 bases and 5 bases respectively, with 19 bases between them. The length of the CDR3 is 16 residues. CDR3 residues: CASSFPHTGGPYGYTF. The CDR3 DNA reads as TGTGCCAGCAGTTTTCCCCATACAGGCGGACCTTATGGCTACACCTTC.

This chain uses TRBV28 with TRBJ1-1; tentatively, D is TRBD1 (5 bases). Trimming took off 10 bases at V and 1 base at J, with 19 bases between the two ends. Germline CDR1 MDHEN, CDR2 SYDVKM. The CDR3 covers 15 residues. The CDR3 DNA reads TGTGCCACAAAGGGGATGGACCGGCCGAACACTGAAGCTTTCTTT. Amino acids: CATKGMDRPNTEAFF.

The chain employs TRBV6-1 and TRBJ1-3, with D maybe TRBD1 (5 bases). The V end was cut by 0 bases, the J end by 0 bases, with 9 bases between. The CDR3 has 16 residues. Germline CDR1 reads MNHNS; CDR2 reads SASEGT. Written as DNA, the CDR3 is TGTGCCAGCAGTGAAGCGTCTACAGGCTCTGGAAACACCATATATTTT. Translation: CASSEASTGSGNTIYF.

The rearrangement links TRBV28 to TRBJ1-1, with 8 bases matching TRBD1. V was clipped by 5 bases and J by 10 bases; unmatched bases: 6. CDR1 MDHEN and CDR2 SYDVKM come from the germline V gene. The CDR3 sequence is 12 residues long. For the CDR3, the DNA is TGTGCCAGCAGTCTACAACAGGGGGGAGCTTTCTTT. It codes for CASSLQQGGAFF. The full variable domain, its missing parts supplied by reference TRBV28 and TRBJ1-1, is DVKVTQSSRYLVKRTGEKVFLECVQDMDHENMFWYRQDPGLGLRLIYFSYDVKMKEKGDIPEGYSVSREKKERFSLILESASTNQTSMYLCASSLQQGGAFFGQGTRLTVV.

The chain is built from TRBV28 and TRBJ1-1, with a weak D call TRBD1 (6 bases). Germline CDR1 MDHEN, CDR2 SYDVKM. V dropped 10 bases and J dropped 3 bases, with 9 bases sitting between them. The CDR3 loop spans 11 amino acids. The CDR3 reads CATQGHTEAFF. The CDR3 region has the DNA TGTGCCACCCAGGGGCACACTGAAGCTTTCTTT.

The chain is built from TRBV6-5 and TRBJ1-2; maybe TRBD1 (5 bases). Germline V gene sequence: CDR1 MNHEY, CDR2 SVGAGI. This CDR3 is built from 15 residues. The germline V and J ends were trimmed by 5 bases and 7 bases, with 20 bases remaining between them. DNA for the CDR3: TGTGCCAGCAGTGGACCGGGACTTAAACTGGGTGGCTACACCTTC. It codes for CASSGPGLKLGGYTF.

J is TRBJ2-5 and V is TRBV18; D might be TRBD2 (6 bases). Trimming cost V 4 bases and J 6 bases, with 18 bases left between them. Germline V gene lookup returns CDR1 KGHSH and CDR2 LQKENI. CDR3 length: 15 residues. The CDR3, as DNA: TGTGCCAGCTCACTATTAGTCGGAGGGCAACAGACCCAGTACTTC. Encoded protein: CASSLLVGGQQTQYF.